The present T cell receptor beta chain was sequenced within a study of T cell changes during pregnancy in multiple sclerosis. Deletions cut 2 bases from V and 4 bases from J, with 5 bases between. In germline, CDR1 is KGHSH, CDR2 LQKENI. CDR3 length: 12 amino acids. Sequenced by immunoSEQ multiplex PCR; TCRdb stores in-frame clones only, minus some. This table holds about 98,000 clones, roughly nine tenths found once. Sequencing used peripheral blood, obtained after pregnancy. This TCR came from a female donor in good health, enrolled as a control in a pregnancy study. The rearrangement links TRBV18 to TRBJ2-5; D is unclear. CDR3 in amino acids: CASSPYRETQYF. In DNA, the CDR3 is TGTGCCAGCTCACCATATCGAGAGACCCAGTACTTC.